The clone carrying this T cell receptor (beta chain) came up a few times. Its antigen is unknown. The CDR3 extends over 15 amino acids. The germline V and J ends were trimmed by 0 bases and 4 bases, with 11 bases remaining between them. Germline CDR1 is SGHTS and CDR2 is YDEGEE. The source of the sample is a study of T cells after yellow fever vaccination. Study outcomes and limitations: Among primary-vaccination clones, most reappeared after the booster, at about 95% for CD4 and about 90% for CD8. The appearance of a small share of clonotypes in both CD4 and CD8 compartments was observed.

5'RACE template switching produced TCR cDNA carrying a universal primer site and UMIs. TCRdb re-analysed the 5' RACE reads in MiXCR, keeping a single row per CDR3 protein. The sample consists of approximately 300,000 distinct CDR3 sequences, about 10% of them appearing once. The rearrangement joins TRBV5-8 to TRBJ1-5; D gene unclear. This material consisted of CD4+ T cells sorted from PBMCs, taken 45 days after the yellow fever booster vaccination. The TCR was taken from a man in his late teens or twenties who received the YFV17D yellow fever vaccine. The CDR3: CASSLGQDRNQPQHF. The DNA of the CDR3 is TGTGCCAGCAGCTTGGGTCAGGACCGGAATCAGCCCCAGCATTTT.